This T cell receptor beta chain was profiled in a study of blood T cell repertoires in COVID-19. Study at large: There were acute and convalescent COVID-19 samples, and they came from the United States, Italy and Spain. T cells, B-cell-depleted T cells, or PBMCs provided the cDNA or gDNA that served as material.

Authors' analysis steps: Amplification from reference gene primers served as the basis for estimated nucleated cell counts. The protocol was immunoSEQ multiplex PCR, while the TCRdb copy is restricted to in-frame clones and leaves out a portion. Clone size and the V and J calls come from that table; the DNA yielded D and trimming. The table records about 240,000 clones, roughly four fifths of them present only once. The V gene lost 0 bases and the J gene lost 1 base, with 7 bases spanning the gap. CDR1 is LGHDT and CDR2 is YNNKEL in the germline V gene (reference sequence). The CDR3 has 14 residues. Enrollment of patients from Seattle took place during active infection, with longitudinal follow-up.

This sequence originates from a woman of 80 years or more with COVID-19, enrolled during active disease. The sample was peripheral blood. The V gene is TRBV3-1 (or the pseudogene TRBV3-2), the J gene TRBJ2-7; D gene ambiguous. The CDR3: CASSQDAVSYEQYF. In DNA, the CDR3 is TGTGCCAGCAGCCAAGACGCGGTATCCTACGAGCAGTACTTC.